This T cell receptor beta chain was profiled in a study of tumor and adjacent non-tumor tissue in lung cancer. Study-wide results and caveats: Compared with tumor, normal lung showed significantly lower TCR diversity. Patients with more diverse tumor TCRs had worse survival.

The template was RNA from unsorted bulk tissue. This non-tumor lung sample came from over 3 cm beyond the tumor edge. Chemotherapy-naive patients with new lung cancer underwent thoracic surgery in China, August–late 2014. This clonotype was seen more than once but under ten times. The antigen is unknown. It may be a read error: a sequence one base away is much more abundant. Three rounds of nested PCR, following a modified ARM-PCR protocol, produced the TCRbeta library. One entry per CDR3 protein results from TCRdb running MiXCR on the multiplex PCR reads. The data contain about 86,000 distinct CDR3 sequences, around 76% of them singletons. This CDR3 has 12 amino acids. CDR1 and CDR2 from the germline V gene are MDHEN and SYDVKM.

What was sequenced was distant non-tumor lung tissue. The sequence was collected from a woman aged 45-65 years with non-small cell lung cancer. V is TRBV28 and J is TRBJ1-2, with D maybe TRBD1 (6 bases). The CDR3 DNA reads as TGTGTCAGCAGTTTAGGGGGACATGGCTACACCTTC. Encoded protein: CVSSLGGHGYTF.